The T cell receptor beta chain under discussion was sequenced for a study of blood T cells in healthy people across ages (dated by TCRdb to 2015 to 2017). About the investigation overall: Template switching captured roughly one uniquely barcoded TCR beta cDNA molecule per two T cells in model experiments. The study measured age-related changes in TCR beta repertoire diversity using deep sequencing normalized with unique cDNA molecular identifiers. To avoid experimental bias, donors of different ages were distributed randomly across sequencing lanes. Donors were grouped into four age groups: young (average about 15 years), middle-aged (under 40), aged (around 60) and long-lived (approximately 78). Using the same blood draw, the study looked at two additional independent replicas of 1 million unique cDNA reads for two donors, one aged 18 to 29 and the other aged 80 or older. Points the paper makes about the study in general: Donor CMV infection status was unknown, potentially confounding age-related changes in expanded clonotypes. There was a strong correlation between observed TCR beta diversity and the percentage of naive T cells measured by flow cytometry. Estimates of total diversity from one million sequenced T cells were regarded as lower bounds and underestimates. As age increased, observed TCR beta diversity per million T cells dropped in a roughly linear way, and a significant reduction was already evident by age about 36. Compared with the aged group, the long-lived group had more naive CD4+ T cells, fewer expanded clones and increased TCR diversity, a pattern suggesting age selection. Since profiling was done on bulk unsorted PBMCs, naive and antigen-experienced compartments could not be conclusively compared.

The library relied on 5' RACE. TCRdb shows the sequencer as Illumina HiSeq 2500. The second PCR ran for roughly 7 to 12 cycles and used a J-beta primer mix along with a sample-barcoded 5' primer. A template-switch 5' adaptor carrying 12 random nucleotides introduced a unique molecular identifier onto each TCR beta cDNA molecule. Each sample yielded at least 2.5 million CDR3-containing paired-end reads. First-strand cDNA was synthesized from all RNA with the Mint cDNA synthesis kit, primed by a TRBC-specific oligonucleotide. Following uracil-DNA glycosylase treatment, a first 18-cycle PCR with universal primers M1SS and BC2_uni_R was performed on all cDNA. In the authors' own workflow: Each sample was normalized by randomly selecting 1 million high-quality reads, each carrying a distinct molecular identifier. Instead of being binned into consensus sequences, reads that shared molecular identifiers were thrown out. MiTCR, set to a Q25 quality threshold and the strictest error-elimination algorithm, was used for CDR3 identification, clonotype clustering and error correction. A nonparametric unseen species model using Euler transformation provided a lower-bound estimate of total TCR beta diversity. TCRdb reanalyzed the raw reads on its own, using fastp at Q25 for trimming and MiXCR for clone calling, and kept in-frame beta chains. Entries are consolidated by CDR3 protein sequence, retaining the most common genes and DNA. TCRdb's processing, not the authors', yielded these V and J calls. This sample holds approximately 800,000 distinct CDR3 sequences; 46% were observed only once. About a sixth of the sample is in the top ten clones.

The 39 donors, aged roughly 6 to 95 years, were systemically healthy Caucasian individuals from Russia. Each donor gave ten milliliters of peripheral blood, collected into EDTA-treated Vacutainer tubes. Ficoll-Paque density-gradient centrifugation was used to isolate PBMCs, with at least 6 million per sample. Total RNA, at least 6 micrograms per sample, was extracted from PBMCs with Trizol reagent. For every donor, flow cytometry on a PBMC aliquot measured the percentage of naive CD45RAhigh/CD27high T cells. As regards this clonotype: Its antigen is currently not known. No much larger clone is present one base from it, and per-base qualities are unavailable.

The cysteine opens and the phenylalanine closes a CDR3 of 16 amino acids. The entry retains the CDR3 DNA only, 48 bases that are in frame from base 1. For this chain, trimming is 0 bases at the V end and 2 bases at the J end, and the number of junction bases without a gene match is 1. CDR1 and CDR2 are read off the germline V gene as SGHDT and YYEEEE. This sequence originates from a man older than 75 in good health. The chain employs TRBV5-6 and TRBJ1-5, with 11 bases in between that match TRBD1. Sequencing was carried out using blood. The DNA reads TGTGCCAGCAGCTTGGGGACAGGGGGCGGCAATCAGCCCCAGCATTTT. It translates to CASSLGTGGGNQPQHF.